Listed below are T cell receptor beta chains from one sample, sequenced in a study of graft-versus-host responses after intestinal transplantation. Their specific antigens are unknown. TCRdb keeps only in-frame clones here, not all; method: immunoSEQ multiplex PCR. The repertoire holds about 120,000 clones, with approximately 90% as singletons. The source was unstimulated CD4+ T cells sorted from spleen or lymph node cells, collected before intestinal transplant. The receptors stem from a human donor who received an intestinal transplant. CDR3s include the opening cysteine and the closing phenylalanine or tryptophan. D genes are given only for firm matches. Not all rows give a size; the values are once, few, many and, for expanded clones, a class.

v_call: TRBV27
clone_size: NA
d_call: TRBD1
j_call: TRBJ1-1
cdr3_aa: CASSFGQGFGNTEAFF
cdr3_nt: TGTGCCAGCAGTTTCGGACAGGGGTTTGGGAACACTGAAGCTTTCTTT

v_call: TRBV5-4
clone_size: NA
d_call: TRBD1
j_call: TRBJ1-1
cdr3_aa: CASSPRGMNTEAFF
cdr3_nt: TGTGCCAGCAGCCCCAGGGGGATGAACACTGAAGCTTTCTTT

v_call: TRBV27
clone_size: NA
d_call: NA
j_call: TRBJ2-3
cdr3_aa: CASSSQQGGLADTQYF
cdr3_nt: TGTGCCAGCAGTTCCCAGCAGGGGGGTTTGGCAGATACGCAGTATTTT

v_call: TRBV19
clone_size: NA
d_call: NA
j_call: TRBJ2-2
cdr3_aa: CASSTTGLNTGELFF
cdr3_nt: TGTGCCAGTAGTACAACAGGGTTGAACACCGGGGAGCTGTTTTTT

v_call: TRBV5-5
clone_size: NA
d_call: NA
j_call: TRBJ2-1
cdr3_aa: CASSLGQAIYNEQFF
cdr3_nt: TGTGCCAGCAGCTTGGGACAGGCTATCTACAATGAGCAGTTCTTC

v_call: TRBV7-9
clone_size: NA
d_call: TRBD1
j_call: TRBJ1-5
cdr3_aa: CASSLSGTGIQPQHF
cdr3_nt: TGTGCCAGCAGCTTATCCGGGACAGGGATTCAGCCCCAGCATTTT

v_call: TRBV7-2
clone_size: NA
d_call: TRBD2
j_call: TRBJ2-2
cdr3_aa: CASSVRLAGGAGELFF
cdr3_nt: TGTGCCAGCAGCGTTCGACTAGCGGGGGGCGCCGGGGAGCTGTTTTTT

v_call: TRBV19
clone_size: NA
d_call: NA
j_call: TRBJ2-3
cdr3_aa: CASSIRSGGLFTDTQYF
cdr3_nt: TGTGCCAGTAGTATAAGGTCCGGGGGGCTCTTCACAGATACGCAGTATTTT

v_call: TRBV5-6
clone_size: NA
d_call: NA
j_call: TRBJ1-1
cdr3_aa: CASSLGQVEAFF
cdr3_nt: TGTGCCAGCAGCTTGGGCCAGGTTGAAGCTTTCTTT

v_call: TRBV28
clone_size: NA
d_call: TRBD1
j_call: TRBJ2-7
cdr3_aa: CASKTGGASYEQYF
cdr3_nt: TGTGCCAGCAAGACAGGGGGCGCGTCCTACGAGCAGTACTTC

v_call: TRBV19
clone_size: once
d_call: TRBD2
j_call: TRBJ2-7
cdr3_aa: CASSIAGGIGYEQYF
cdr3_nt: TGTGCCAGTAGTATAGCGGGGGGAATCGGCTACGAGCAGTACTTC

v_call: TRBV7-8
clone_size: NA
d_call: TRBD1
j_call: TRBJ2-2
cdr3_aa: CASSPGTGVDAGELFF
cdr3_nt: TGTGCCAGCAGCCCGGGGACAGGGGTGGACGCCGGGGAGCTGTTTTTT

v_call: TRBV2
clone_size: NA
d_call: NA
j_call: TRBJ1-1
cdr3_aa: CASSAGANTEAFF
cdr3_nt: TGTGCCAGCAGTGCAGGGGCGAACACTGAAGCTTTCTTT

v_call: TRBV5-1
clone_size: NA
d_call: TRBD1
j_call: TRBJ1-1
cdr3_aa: CASSLRGQGEGWHTEAFF
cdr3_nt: TGCGCCAGCAGCTTGAGGGGGCAGGGAGAAGGGTGGCACACTGAAGCTTTCTTT

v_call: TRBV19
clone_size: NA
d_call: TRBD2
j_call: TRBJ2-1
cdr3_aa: CASTARRTSGHSYNEQFF
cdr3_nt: TGTGCCAGTACCGCCCGCAGGACTAGCGGACACTCCTACAATGAGCAGTTCTTC

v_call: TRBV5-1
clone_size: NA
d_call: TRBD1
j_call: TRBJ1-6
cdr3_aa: CASSPRQGYGSPLHF
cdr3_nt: TGCGCCAGCAGCCCACGACAGGGTTATGGTTCACCCCTCCACTTT

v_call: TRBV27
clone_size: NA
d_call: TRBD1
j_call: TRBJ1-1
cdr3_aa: CASSKGQGGTTEAFF
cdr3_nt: TGTGCCAGCAGTAAGGGACAGGGGGGGACCACTGAAGCTTTCTTT

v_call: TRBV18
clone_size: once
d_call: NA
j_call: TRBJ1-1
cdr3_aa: CASSTVGGTEAFF
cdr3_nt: TGTGCCAGCTCAACAGTAGGGGGCACTGAAGCTTTCTTT

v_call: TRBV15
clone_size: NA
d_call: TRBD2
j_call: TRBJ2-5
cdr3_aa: CATSRETKRGALETQYF
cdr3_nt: TGTGCCACCAGCAGGGAAACCAAGCGGGGGGCCTTGGAGACCCAGTACTTC

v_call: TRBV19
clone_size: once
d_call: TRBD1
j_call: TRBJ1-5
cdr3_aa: CASSRDRGSNQPQHF
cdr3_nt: TGTGCCAGTAGTCGGGACAGGGGAAGCAATCAGCCCCAGCATTTT

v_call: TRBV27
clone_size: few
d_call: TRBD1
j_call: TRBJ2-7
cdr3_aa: CASSFRQGAGEQYF
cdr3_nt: TGTGCCAGCAGTTTCCGACAGGGGGCGGGCGAGCAGTACTTC

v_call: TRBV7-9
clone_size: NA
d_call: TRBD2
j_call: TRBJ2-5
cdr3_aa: CASSLRGGFQETQYF
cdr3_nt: TGTGCCAGCAGCCTCCGGGGGGGCTTCCAAGAGACCCAGTACTTC

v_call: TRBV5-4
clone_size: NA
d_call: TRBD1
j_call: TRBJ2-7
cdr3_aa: CASSLDRGHPYEQYF
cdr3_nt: TGTGCCAGCAGCTTGGATAGGGGGCATCCCTACGAGCAGTACTTC

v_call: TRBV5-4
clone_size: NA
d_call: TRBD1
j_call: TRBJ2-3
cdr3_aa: CASSFQGADTQYF
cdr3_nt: TGTGCCAGCAGCTTTCAGGGGGCAGATACGCAGTATTTT

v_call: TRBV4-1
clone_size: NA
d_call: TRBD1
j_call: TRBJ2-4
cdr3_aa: CASSQRDRGADIQYF
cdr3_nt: TGCGCCAGCAGCCAACGGGACAGGGGAGCAGACATTCAGTACTTC

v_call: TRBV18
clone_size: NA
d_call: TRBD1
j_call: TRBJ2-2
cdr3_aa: CASSSRTGLANTGELFF
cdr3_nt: TGTGCCAGCTCATCAAGGACAGGTCTCGCGAACACCGGGGAGCTGTTTTTT

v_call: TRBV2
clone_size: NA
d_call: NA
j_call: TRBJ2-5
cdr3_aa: CASSVWQGQETQYF
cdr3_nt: TGTGCCAGCAGTGTCTGGCAGGGCCAAGAGACCCAGTACTTC

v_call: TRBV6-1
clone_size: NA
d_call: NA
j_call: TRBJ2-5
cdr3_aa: CASSENRGGKETQYF
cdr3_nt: TGTGCCAGCAGTGAAAACAGGGGGGGAAAAGAGACCCAGTACTTC

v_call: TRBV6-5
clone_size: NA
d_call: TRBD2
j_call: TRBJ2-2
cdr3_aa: CASSYSGTTVTGELFF
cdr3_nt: TGTGCCAGCAGTTACTCGGGGACTACGGTTACCGGGGAGCTGTTTTTT

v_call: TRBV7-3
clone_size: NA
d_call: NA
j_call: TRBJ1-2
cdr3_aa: CASSLTGSLGWTF
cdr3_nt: TGTGCCAGCAGCTTAACGGGCAGCCTGGGCTGGACCTTC

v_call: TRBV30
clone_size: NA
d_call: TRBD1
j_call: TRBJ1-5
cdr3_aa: CAWSVGQGNQPQHF
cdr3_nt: TGTGCCTGGAGCGTCGGACAGGGGAATCAGCCCCAGCATTTT

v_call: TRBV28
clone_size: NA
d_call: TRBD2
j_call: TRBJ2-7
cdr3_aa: CASSSTSGLYEQYF
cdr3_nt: TGTGCCAGCAGCTCGACTAGCGGACTCTACGAGCAGTACTTC

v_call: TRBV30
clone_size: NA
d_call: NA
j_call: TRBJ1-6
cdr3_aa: CAWRKSGLSSSYNSPLHF
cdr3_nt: TGTGCCTGGAGGAAATCCGGACTGTCGAGCTCCTATAATTCACCCCTCCACTTT